Sequencing of this TCR beta chain was carried out in a study of T cells in localized non-small cell lung cancer. Notes on the study in general: Adjacent lung held a median about 57 of the top 100 tumor clones.

Generated by immunoSEQ multiplex PCR, the TCRdb table keeps only in-frame clones and is missing some. Among about 40,000 clones listed, 86% were seen once. This clone was observed a single time. No antigen is known for it. V was pared by 2 bases and J by 10 bases, with 8 bases of the junction left unmatched. This CDR3 region has 14 residues. Germline CDR1 reads MDHEN; CDR2 reads SYDVKM. The sample here was peripheral blood, taken before any cancer treatment. J is TRBJ1-5 and V is TRBV28; 7 positions match TRBD1. The receptor was isolated from a man between 35 and 75 years old with stage I lung adenocarcinoma. The DNA for the CDR3 is TGTGCCAGCAGTTTAACGGGGACAGTCAGCCCCCAGCATTTT. Translating it yields CASSLTGTVSPQHF.